The subject of this entry is one T cell receptor beta chain. Its binding antigen is unknown. Per-nucleotide qualities are absent, and no much larger clonotype sits a single base away. The source of the sample is a study of blood T cell repertoires in COVID-19 (dated by TCRdb to 2018 to 2021). Concerning the study at large: Samples from collaborators originated in the United States, Italy and Spain and spanned both the acute and convalescent phases of COVID-19. Deeply sampled blood TCRbeta repertoires from subjects exposed to, actively infected with, or recovered from COVID-19 were included in the dataset. Samples were obtained from the ongoing ImmuneRACE study (first 160 participants) and from 1,200 or so subjects provided by 6 global collaborators. The material from the prospective study consisted of cDNA or gDNA derived from T cells, B-cell-depleted T cells, or PBMCs. Where HLA class I and class II types were available, the types were taken from metadata supplied by the sample provider, not from assay-based typing. A freely available public database, intended as a resource for researchers studying the immune response to SARS-CoV-2, is where the repertoires were released. Nearly every sample came with metadata listing a de-identified subject ID, COVID-19 status, age in years and sex. General findings and caveats noted by the study authors: Clinical and demographic metadata were provided uncurated, with the amount varying by source and participant.

The collaborating institutions used their own protocols to collect whole blood in K2EDTA tubes. Collaborator samples were shipped for TCRbeta analysis as frozen whole blood, isolated PBMCs, or DNA extracted from either sample type. V sheds 2 bases and J sheds 1 base, leaving 11 bases between their ends. Looking up the germline V gene yields CDR1 SGHTA and CDR2 FQGTGA. CDR3 length: 15 amino acids, cysteine to phenylalanine. Only the CDR3 region is kept as DNA, spanning 45 bases read in frame from base 1. TCRbeta CDR3 regions were amplified from genomic DNA by means of the immunoSEQ Assay, a bias-controlled multiplex PCR. From the authors' description of their analysis: Nucleated cell counts per sample were estimated from amplification of reference gene primers within the assay. To quantify the absolute abundance of each unique TCRbeta CDR3 rearrangement, sequence reads were collapsed and filtered. For each sample, productive Simpson clonality was calculated by taking the square root of Simpson's diversity index across productive rearrangements. As stored in TCRdb, this immuneACCESS dataset retains in-frame rearrangements with V and J assigned. A fraction of the clones does not appear; measured against another copy, unresolved V genes explain less than half of the discrepancy, and the remainder lacks a known reason. V and J calls plus clone size are reproduced from that table; the DNA served to infer D and trimming. The sample data list 55,000 to 85,000 clones, and around four fifths of these were observed just once. Jointly, the top ten make up more than 20% of the sample.

This TCR was sampled from a man aged 55 to 70 with acute or convalescent COVID-19. The chain links TRBV7-3 with TRBJ1-1, and perhaps TRBD1 as D gene, on 6 matching bases. The sequenced sample consisted of peripheral blood. Read as DNA, the sequence is TGTGCCAGCAGCTTACAGGGCAGGGGGAACACTGAAGCTTTCTTT. Its amino acids are CASSLQGRGNTEAFF.